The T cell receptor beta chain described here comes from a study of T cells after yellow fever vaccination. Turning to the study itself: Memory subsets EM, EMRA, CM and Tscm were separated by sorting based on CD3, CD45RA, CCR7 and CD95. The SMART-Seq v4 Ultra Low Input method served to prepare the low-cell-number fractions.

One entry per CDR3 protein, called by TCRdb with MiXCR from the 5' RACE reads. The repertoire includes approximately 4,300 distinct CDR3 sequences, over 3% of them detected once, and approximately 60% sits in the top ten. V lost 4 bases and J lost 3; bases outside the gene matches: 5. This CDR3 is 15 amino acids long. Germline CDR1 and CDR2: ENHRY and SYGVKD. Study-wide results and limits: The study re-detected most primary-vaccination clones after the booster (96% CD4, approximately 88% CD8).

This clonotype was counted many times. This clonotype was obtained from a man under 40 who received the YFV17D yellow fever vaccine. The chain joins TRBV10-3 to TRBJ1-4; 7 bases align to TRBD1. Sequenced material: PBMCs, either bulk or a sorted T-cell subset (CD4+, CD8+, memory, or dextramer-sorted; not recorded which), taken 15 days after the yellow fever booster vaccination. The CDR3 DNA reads TGTGCCATCAGTGGAGGGGGGACAGCTAATGAAAAACTGTTTTTT. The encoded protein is CAISGGGTANEKLFF.